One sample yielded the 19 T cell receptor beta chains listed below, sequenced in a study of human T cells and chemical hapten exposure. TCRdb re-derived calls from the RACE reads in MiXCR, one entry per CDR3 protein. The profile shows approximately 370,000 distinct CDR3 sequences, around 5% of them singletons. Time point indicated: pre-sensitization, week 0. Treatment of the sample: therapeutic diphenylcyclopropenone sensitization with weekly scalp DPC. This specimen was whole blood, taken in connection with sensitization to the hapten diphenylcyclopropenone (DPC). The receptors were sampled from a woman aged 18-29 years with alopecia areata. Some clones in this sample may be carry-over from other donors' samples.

This CDR3 is CSARGQPYEQYF. Written as DNA, the CDR3 is TGCAGTGCTAGGGGACAGCCCTACGAGCAGTACTTC. The chain combines TRBV20-1 with TRBJ2-7, with 7 bases matching TRBD1. With 3 bases clipped from V and 2 bases from J, the junction kept 1 base outside the gene matches. CDR3 length: 12 amino acids. Germline lookup yields CDR1 DFQATT and CDR2 SNEGSKA (reference sequence).

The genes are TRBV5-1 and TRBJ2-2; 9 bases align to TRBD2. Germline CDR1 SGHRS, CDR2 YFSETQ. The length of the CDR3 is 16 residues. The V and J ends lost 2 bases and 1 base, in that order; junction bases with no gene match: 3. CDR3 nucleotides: TGCGCCAGCAGCTTTGTACTAGCGGGGAACACCGGGGAGCTGTTTTTT. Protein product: CASSFVLAGNTGELFF.

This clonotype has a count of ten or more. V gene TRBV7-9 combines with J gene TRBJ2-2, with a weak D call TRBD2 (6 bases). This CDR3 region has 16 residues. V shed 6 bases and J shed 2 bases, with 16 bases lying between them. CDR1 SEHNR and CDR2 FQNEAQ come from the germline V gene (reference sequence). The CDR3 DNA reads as TGTGCCAGCAGGAGGTCGGCGGGGCAAAACACCGGGGAGCTGTTTTTT. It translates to CASRRSAGQNTGELFF.

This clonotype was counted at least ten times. The CDR3 nucleotides are TGTGCCAGCAGTAGCCAGACACGAAACACAGATACGCAGTATTTT. This encodes CASSSQTRNTDTQYF. V usage is TRBV27 and J usage is TRBJ2-3; D uncertain. CDR3 length equals 15 residues. Per germline, CDR1 MNHEY and CDR2 SMNVEV (reference sequence). The V gene lost 5 bases and the J gene lost 2 bases, with 14 bases spanning the gap.

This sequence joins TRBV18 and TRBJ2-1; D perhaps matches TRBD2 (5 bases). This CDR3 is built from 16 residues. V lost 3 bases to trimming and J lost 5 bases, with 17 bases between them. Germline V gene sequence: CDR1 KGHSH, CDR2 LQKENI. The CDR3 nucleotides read TGTGCCAGCTCACCTACGGGATCCCGATGGGACAATGAGCAGTTCTTC. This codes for CASSPTGSRWDNEQFF.

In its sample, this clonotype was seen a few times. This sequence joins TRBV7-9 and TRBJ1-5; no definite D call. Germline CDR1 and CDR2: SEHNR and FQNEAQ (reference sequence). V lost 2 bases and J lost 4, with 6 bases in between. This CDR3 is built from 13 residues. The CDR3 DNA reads TGTGCCAGCAGCTTACAGGCTAATCAGCCCCAGCATTTT. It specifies CASSLQANQPQHF.

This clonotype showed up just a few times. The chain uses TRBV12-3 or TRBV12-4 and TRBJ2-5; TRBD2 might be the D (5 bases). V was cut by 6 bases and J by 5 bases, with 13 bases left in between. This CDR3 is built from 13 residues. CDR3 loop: CASSRQRAETQYF. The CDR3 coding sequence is TGTGCCAGCAGCCGGCAGAGGGCGGAGACCCAGTACTTC.

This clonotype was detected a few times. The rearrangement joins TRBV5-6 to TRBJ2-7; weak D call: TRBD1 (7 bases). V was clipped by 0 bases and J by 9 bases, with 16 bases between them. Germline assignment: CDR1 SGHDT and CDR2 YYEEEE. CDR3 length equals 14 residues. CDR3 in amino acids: CASSLVSGGHGQYF. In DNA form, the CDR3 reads TGTGCCAGCAGCTTGGTATCAGGGGGGCACGGGCAGTACTTC.

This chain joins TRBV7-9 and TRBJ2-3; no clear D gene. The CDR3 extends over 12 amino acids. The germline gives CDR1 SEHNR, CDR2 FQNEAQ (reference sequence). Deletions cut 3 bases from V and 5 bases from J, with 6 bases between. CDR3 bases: TGTGCCAGCAGCTTCATTGAAGATACGCAGTATTTT. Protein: CASSFIEDTQYF.

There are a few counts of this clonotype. Here the CDR3 reads CASRFLNDGNQPQHF. CDR3 bases: TGTGCCAGCAGATTTCTTAACGATGGCAATCAGCCCCAGCATTTT. The V and J genes are TRBV6-5 and TRBJ1-5; D unclear. The germline V gene has CDR1 MNHEY and CDR2 SVGAGI. V lost 6 bases and J 2 bases, leaving 14 bases between the germline ends. This CDR3 comprises 15 residues.

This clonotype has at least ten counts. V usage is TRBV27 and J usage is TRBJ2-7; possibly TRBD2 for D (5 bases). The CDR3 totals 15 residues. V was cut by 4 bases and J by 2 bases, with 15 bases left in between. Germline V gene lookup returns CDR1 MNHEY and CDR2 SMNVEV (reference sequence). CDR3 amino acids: CASSSNPTRAYEQYF. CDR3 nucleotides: TGTGCCAGCAGTTCCAATCCAACTAGAGCCTACGAGCAGTACTTC.

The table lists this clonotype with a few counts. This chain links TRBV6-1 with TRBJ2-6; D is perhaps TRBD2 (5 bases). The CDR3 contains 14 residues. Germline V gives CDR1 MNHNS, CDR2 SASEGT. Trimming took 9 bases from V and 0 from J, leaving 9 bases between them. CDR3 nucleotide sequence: TGTGCCAGTATCGCGGGCTCTGGGGCCAACGTCCTGACTTTC. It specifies CASIAGSGANVLTF.

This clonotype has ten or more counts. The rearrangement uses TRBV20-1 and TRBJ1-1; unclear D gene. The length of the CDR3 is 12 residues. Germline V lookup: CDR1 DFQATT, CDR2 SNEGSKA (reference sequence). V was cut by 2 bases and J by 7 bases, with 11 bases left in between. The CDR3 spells CSARLKELEAFF. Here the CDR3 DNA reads TGCAGTGCTAGATTAAAGGAGCTTGAAGCTTTCTTT.

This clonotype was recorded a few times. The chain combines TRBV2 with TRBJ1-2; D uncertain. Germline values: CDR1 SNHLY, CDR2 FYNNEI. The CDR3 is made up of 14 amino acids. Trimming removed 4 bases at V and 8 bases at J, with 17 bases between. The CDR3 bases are TGTGCCAGCAGTGTGTTCTTTCTCTCAGGCGGCTACACCTTC. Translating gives CASSVFFLSGGYTF.

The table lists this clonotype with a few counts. CDR3 in DNA: TGTGCCATCAGTGGGTCAAATGGAAACACCATATATTTT. This gives the protein CAISGSNGNTIYF. The rearrangement joins TRBV10-3 to TRBJ1-3; D is undetermined. The CDR3 loop spans 13 amino acids. The germline V and J ends were trimmed by 4 bases and 3 bases, with 7 bases remaining between them. Germline lookup yields CDR1 ENHRY and CDR2 SYGVKD.

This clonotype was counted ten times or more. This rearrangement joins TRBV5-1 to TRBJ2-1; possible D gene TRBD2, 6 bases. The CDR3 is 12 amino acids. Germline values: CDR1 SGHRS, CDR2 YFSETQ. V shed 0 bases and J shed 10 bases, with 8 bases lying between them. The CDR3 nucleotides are TGCGCCAGCAGCTTGGCCGCGGGAGAGCAGTTCTTC. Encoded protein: CASSLAAGEQFF. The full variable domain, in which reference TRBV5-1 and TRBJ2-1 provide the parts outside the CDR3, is KAGVTQTPRYLIKTRGQQVTLSCSPISGHRSVSWYQQTPGQGLQFLFEYFSETQRNKGNFPGRFSGRQFSNSRSEMNVSTLELGDSALYLCASSLAAGEQFFGPGTRLTVL.

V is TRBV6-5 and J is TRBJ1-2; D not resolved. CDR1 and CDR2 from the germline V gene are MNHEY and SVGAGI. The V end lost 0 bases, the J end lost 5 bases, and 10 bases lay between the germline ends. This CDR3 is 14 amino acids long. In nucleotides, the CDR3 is TGTGCCAGCAGTTACTCGTTGGGTCTATATGGCTACACCTTC. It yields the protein CASSYSLGLYGYTF.

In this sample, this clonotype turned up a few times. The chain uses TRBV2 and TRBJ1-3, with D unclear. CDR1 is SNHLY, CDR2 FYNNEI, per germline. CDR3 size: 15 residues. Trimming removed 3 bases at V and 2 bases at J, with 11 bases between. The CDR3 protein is CASSEDRPPGNTIYF. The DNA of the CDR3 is TGTGCCAGCAGTGAGGATAGACCCCCTGGAAACACCATATATTTT.

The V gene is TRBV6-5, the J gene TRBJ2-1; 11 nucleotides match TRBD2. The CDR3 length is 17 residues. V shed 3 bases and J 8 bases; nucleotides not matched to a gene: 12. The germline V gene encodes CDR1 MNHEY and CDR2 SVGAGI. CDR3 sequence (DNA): TGTGCCAGCAGTTATACGACTAGCGGGGTATCTCTGGATGAGCAGTTCTTC. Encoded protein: CASSYTTSGVSLDEQFF.